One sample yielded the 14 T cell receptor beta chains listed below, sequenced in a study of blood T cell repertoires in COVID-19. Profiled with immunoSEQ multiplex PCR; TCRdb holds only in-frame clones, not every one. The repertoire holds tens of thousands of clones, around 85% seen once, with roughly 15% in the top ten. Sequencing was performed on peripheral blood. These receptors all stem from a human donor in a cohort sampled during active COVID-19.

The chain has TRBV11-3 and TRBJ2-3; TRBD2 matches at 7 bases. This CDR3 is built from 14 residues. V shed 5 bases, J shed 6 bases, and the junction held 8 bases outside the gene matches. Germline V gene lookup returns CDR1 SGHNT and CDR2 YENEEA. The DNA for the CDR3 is TGTGCCAGCAGCCGACGACTAGCAGGGGATACGCAGTATTTT. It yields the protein CASSRRLAGDTQYF.

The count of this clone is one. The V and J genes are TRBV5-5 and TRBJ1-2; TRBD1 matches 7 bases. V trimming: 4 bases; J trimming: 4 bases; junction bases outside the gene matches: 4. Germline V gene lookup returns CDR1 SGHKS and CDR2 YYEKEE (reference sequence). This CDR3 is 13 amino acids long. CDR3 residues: CASSPGTAYGYTF. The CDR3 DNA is TGTGCCAGCAGCCCAGGGACAGCCTATGGCTACACCTTC.

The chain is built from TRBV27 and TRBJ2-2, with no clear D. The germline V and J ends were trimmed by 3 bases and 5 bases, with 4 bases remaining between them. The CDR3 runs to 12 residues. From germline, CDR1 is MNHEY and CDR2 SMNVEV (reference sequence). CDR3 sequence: CASSLRTGELFF. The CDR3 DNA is TGTGCCAGCAGTTTGCGGACCGGGGAGCTGTTTTTT.

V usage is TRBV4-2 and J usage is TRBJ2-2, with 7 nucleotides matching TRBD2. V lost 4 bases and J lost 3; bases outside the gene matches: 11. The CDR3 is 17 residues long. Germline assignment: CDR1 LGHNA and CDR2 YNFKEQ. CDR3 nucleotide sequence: TGTGCCAGCAGCCTCCAAGCGGGACCTCGTTACACCGGGGAGCTGTTTTTT. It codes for CASSLQAGPRYTGELFF.

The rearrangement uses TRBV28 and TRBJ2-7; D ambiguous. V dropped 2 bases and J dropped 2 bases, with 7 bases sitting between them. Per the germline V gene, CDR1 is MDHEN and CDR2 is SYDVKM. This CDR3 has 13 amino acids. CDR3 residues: CASSLTSAYEQYF. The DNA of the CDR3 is TGTGCCAGCAGTTTAACCAGCGCCTACGAGCAGTACTTC.

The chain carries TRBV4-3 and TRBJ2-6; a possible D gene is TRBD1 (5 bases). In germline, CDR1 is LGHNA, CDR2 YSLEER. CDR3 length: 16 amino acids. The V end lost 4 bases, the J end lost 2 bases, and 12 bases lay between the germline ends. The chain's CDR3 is CASSRRAGPGANVLTF. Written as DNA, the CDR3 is TGCGCCAGCAGCCGCCGTGCAGGGCCTGGGGCCAACGTCCTGACTTTC.

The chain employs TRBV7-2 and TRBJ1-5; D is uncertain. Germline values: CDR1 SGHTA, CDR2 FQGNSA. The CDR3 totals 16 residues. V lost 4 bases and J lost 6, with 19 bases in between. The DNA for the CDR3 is TGTGCCAGCAGCTCCACCTCGGGGAGGGTTTCTCAGCCCCAGCATTTT. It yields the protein CASSSTSGRVSQPQHF.

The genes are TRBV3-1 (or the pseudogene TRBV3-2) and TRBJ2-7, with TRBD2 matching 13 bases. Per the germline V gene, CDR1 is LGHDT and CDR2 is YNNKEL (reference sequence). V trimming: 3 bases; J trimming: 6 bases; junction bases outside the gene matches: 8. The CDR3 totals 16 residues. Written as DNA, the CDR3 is TGTGCCAGCAGCCAGTCCCGGGGACTAGCGGGATCCGAGCAGTACTTC. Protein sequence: CASSQSRGLAGSEQYF.

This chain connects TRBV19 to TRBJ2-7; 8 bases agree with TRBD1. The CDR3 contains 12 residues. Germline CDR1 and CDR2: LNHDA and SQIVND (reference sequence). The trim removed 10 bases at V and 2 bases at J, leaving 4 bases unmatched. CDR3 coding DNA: TGTGCCAAGACAGGGGCGGCCTACGAGCAGTACTTC. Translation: CAKTGAAYEQYF.

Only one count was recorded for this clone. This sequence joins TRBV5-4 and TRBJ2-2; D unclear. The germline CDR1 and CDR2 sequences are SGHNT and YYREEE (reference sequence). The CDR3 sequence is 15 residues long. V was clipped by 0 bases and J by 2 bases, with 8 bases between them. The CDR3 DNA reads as TGTGCCAGCAGCTTGGCCGGGTCCAACACCGGGGAGCTGTTTTTT. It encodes CASSLAGSNTGELFF.

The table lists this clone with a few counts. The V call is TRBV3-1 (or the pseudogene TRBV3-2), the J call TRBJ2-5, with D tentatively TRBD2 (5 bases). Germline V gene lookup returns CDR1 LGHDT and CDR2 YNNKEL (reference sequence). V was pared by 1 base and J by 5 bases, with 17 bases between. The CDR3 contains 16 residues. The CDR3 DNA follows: TGTGCCAGCAGCCAAGGGACCCTGGGAGTCCGGGAGACCCAGTACTTC. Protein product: CASSQGTLGVRETQYF.

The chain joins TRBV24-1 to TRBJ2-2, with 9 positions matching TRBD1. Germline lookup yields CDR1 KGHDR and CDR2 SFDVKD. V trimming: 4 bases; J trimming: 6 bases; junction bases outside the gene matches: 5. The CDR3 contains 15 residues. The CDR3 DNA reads TGTGCCACCAGTGACGCGGGACAGGGATCCGGGGAGCTGTTTTTT. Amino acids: CATSDAGQGSGELFF.

In DNA, the CDR3 is TGTGCCAGCAGCGTATCCCCAGGGGTAGCGGGATTTTACGAGCAGTACTTC. Translated: CASSVSPGVAGFYEQYF. J is TRBJ2-7 and V is TRBV7-6, with 8 nucleotides matching TRBD2. V dropped 5 bases and J dropped 4; count of bases not matched to a gene: 16. The germline V gene encodes CDR1 SGHVS and CDR2 FNYEAQ. This CDR3 region has 17 residues. Complete variable domain (other parts from reference TRBV7-6 and TRBJ2-7): GAGVSQSPRYKVTKRGQDVALRCDPISGHVSLYWYRQALGQGPEFLTYFNYEAQQDKSGLPNDRFSAERPEGSISTLTIQRTEQRDSAMYRCASSVSPGVAGFYEQYFGPGTRLTVT.

The CDR3 region is CATSDPLAGVRDTQYF. The CDR3, as DNA: TGTGCCACCAGTGACCCACTAGCGGGAGTTAGAGATACGCAGTATTTT. This chain joins TRBV24-1 and TRBJ2-3, with TRBD2 matching 11 bases. The CDR3 is 16 residues long. Germline values: CDR1 KGHDR, CDR2 SFDVKD. V lost 4 bases and J lost 5; bases outside the gene matches: 7.